This T cell receptor beta chain stems from a study of OX40 agonist ivuxolimab in advanced cancers. Produced via immunoSEQ multiplex PCR; TCRdb's table is partial and in-frame only. Of approximately 68,000 clones detected, roughly 83% appear once; the ten largest clones hold 2% to 2.5%. Germline CDR1 LGHNA, CDR2 YNFKEQ. This CDR3 spans 17 amino acids. V shed 2 bases and J 2 bases; nucleotides not matched to a gene: 5. In the case of this clone: Its antigen remains unidentified.

Study-wide results and limits: The study observed clonal expansion of CD4+ and CD8+ blood T cells by week 6 at 0.1 to 3.0 mg/kg. Relative to CD4+, CD8+ T cells held more expanded clones on average.

The sequence was obtained from an adult with an advanced solid tumor such as melanoma, head and neck, liver or kidney cancer. The sample was CD4+ or CD8+ T cells sorted from blood, taken in a trial of the OX40 agonist ivuxolimab. The V gene is TRBV4-2, the J gene TRBJ2-1; 11 nucleotides agree with TRBD2. The CDR3 here is CASSQSTSGGPYNEQFF. The CDR3 DNA reads TGTGCCAGCAGCCAATCTACTAGCGGGGGACCCTACAATGAGCAGTTCTTC.